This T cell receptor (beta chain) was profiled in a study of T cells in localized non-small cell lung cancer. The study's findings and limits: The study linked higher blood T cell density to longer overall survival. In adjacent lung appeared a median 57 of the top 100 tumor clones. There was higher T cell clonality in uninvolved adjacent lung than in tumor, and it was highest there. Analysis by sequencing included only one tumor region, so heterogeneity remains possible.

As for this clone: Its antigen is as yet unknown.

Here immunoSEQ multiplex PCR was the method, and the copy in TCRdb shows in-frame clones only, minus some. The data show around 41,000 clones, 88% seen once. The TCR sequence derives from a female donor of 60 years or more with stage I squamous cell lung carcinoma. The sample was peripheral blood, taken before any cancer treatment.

In DNA form, the CDR3 reads TGTGCCAGCAGTTTATCCAGTTGGGGCAATCAGCCCCAGCATTTT. As protein: CASSLSSWGNQPQHF. The chain is built from TRBV27 and TRBJ1-5; D call uncertain. V was trimmed by 0 bases and J by 2 bases, leaving 8 bases between them. CDR1 is MNHEY, CDR2 SMNVEV, per germline (reference sequence). There are 15 residues in the CDR3.